This note documents a single TCR beta chain sequence. Assay: immunoSEQ multiplex PCR; the TCRdb copy retains only in-frame clones and omits some. This sample has about 150,000 clones, with 87% found just once. The source of the sample is a study of blood T cell repertoires in COVID-19. The CDR3 sequence is 14 residues long. Germline-derived CDR1 and CDR2 are SGHTA and FQGNSA. The germline V and J ends were trimmed by 1 base and 1 base, with 7 bases remaining between them. The material sequenced was peripheral blood. V gene TRBV7-2 combines with J gene TRBJ1-1; no reliable D call. This receptor was obtained from a man older than 75 with acute or convalescent COVID-19. For the CDR3, the DNA is TGTGCCAGCAGCTTAGGGTCCGGGAACACTGAAGCTTTCTTT. Translating it yields CASSLGSGNTEAFF.